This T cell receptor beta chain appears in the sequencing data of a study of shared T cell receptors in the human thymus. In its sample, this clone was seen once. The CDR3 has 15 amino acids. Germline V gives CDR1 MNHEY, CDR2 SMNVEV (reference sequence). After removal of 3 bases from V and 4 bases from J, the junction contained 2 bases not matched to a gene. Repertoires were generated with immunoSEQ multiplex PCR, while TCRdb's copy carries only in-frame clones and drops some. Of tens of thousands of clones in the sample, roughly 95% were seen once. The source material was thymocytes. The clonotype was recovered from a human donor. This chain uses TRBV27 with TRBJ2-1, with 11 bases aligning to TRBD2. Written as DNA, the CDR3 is TGTGCCAGCAGTTTCCTAGCGGGGGGATACAATGAGCAGTTCTTC. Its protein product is CASSFLAGGYNEQFF.